This entry lists 15 T cell receptor beta chains sequenced from one sample in a study of blood T cell repertoires in COVID-19. Profiled with immunoSEQ multiplex PCR; TCRdb holds only in-frame clones, not every one. Of 250,000 to 350,000 clones listed, roughly 82% were seen once; the top ten hold under 2%. Material for sequencing was peripheral blood. Source of these receptors: a woman between 45 and 60 years old with acute or convalescent COVID-19.

V gene TRBV6-2 or TRBV6-3 combines with J gene TRBJ1-5; 7 nucleotides line up with TRBD1. CDR1 and CDR2 from the germline V gene are MNHEY and SVGEGT. Trimming removed 2 bases from V and 1 base from J; junction bases left unmatched: 8. The CDR3 length is 17 residues. CDR3: CASSYRGGKGSNQPQHF. In nucleotides, the CDR3 is TGTGCCAGCAGTTACCGAGGGGGCAAAGGAAGCAATCAGCCCCAGCATTTT.

A single count supports this clone. The genes are TRBV21-1 and TRBJ2-3; whether TRBD2, the table's D call, matches the DNA was not checked. TRBV21-1 is described as a pseudogene. CDR3 length: 20 amino acids. In nucleotides, the CDR3 is TGTGCCAGCAGCAAATACTGCCTAGCGGGAGGGCCACCTAGCACAGATACGCAGTATTTT. Its protein is CASSKYCLAGGPPSTDTQYF.

The V call is TRBV2, the J call TRBJ2-1; 7 bases fit TRBD1. Germline V lookup: CDR1 SNHLY, CDR2 FYNNEI. This CDR3 comprises 11 residues. V was clipped by 6 bases and J by 12 bases; unmatched bases: 5. For the CDR3, the DNA is TGTGCCAGCAGACAGACAGGGTTGCAGTTCTTC. Its translation: CASRQTGLQFF.

The V and J genes are TRBV6-5 and TRBJ1-2; no firm D call. V shed 0 bases and J shed 0 bases, with 5 bases lying between them. Germline V CDR1 and CDR2: MNHEY, SVGAGI. The CDR3 spans 14 residues. CDR3 in DNA: TGTGCCAGCAGTTACTCCCTAGCTAACTATGGCTACACCTTC. It yields the protein CASSYSLANYGYTF.

A few counts support this clone. The CDR3 bases are TGTGCCACCAGCATGGGGTATATAGGGGTCAATCAGCCCCAGCATTTT. Translation gives CATSMGYIGVNQPQHF. The J gene is TRBJ1-5, the V gene TRBV15, with D perhaps matching TRBD1 (5 bases). This CDR3 contains 16 residues. The ends were cut back, 4 bases at V and 3 bases at J, with 16 bases in the middle. Germline CDR1 LNHNV, CDR2 YYDKDF (reference sequence).

The rearrangement uses TRBV5-1 and TRBJ2-1; possibly TRBD1 for D (5 bases). The CDR3 loop spans 15 amino acids. Germline V lookup: CDR1 SGHRS, CDR2 YFSETQ. V was trimmed by 0 bases and J by 0 bases, leaving 7 bases between them. The CDR3 loop is CASSLEGNSYNEQFF. DNA of the CDR3: TGCGCCAGCAGCTTGGAGGGGAACTCCTACAATGAGCAGTTCTTC.

The rearrangement uses TRBV27 and TRBJ2-7, with a possible D match to TRBD1 (6 bases). In germline, CDR1 is MNHEY, CDR2 SMNVEV (reference sequence). The CDR3 consists of 14 residues. V lost 2 bases and J 4 bases, leaving 12 bases between the germline ends. The CDR3 sequence is CASSLGQGLYEQYF. In DNA, the CDR3 is TGTGCCAGCAGTTTAGGGCAGGGGTTGTACGAGCAGTACTTC.

The chain couples TRBV7-9 to TRBJ2-3; perhaps TRBD1 as D (6 bases). The germline V and J ends were trimmed by 5 bases and 3 bases, with 21 bases remaining between them. Germline assignment: CDR1 SEHNR and CDR2 FQNEAQ (reference sequence). The CDR3 sequence is 17 residues long. This chain's CDR3 is CASSQTSLLGGTDTQYF. CDR3 nucleotides: TGTGCCAGCAGCCAAACTTCCCTCTTAGGGGGAACAGATACGCAGTATTTT.

The chain combines TRBV6-2 or TRBV6-3 with TRBJ2-5, with 8 bases matching TRBD2. Unmatched junction bases numbered 5, after V lost 0 bases and J lost 5 bases. Germline CDR1 is MNHEY and CDR2 is SVGEGT. The CDR3 is 15 amino acids. The CDR3 loop is CASSYSRTSYETQYF. Here the CDR3 DNA reads TGTGCCAGCAGTTACTCCCGGACTAGCTACGAGACCCAGTACTTC.

The rearrangement links TRBV6-5 to TRBJ1-1; weak D call: TRBD1 (5 bases). Germline CDR1 reads MNHEY; CDR2 reads SVGAGI. The CDR3 extends over 13 amino acids. The V and J ends lost 6 bases and 0 bases respectively, with 8 bases between them. The CDR3 region is CASRQGMNTEAFF. DNA for the CDR3: TGTGCCAGCAGGCAGGGCATGAACACTGAAGCTTTCTTT.

The chain has TRBV28 and TRBJ1-6, with a possible D match to TRBD1 (5 bases). Looked up from germline, CDR1 is MDHEN and CDR2 is SYDVKM. The CDR3 is 13 residues long. The V end was cut by 6 bases, the J end by 10 bases, with 13 bases between. CDR3 in amino acids: CASRGSGDSPLHF. The CDR3 DNA sequence: TGTGCCAGCAGAGGATCGGGGGACTCACCCCTCCACTTT.

This chain uses TRBV7-6 with TRBJ2-5; the match to TRBD2 covers 12 bases. The CDR3 contains 17 residues. CDR1 is SGHVS and CDR2 is FNYEAQ in the germline V gene. The trim removed 0 bases at V and 4 bases at J, leaving 6 bases unmatched. The CDR3 loop is CASSLALTSGSLETQYF. CDR3 sequence (DNA): TGTGCCAGCAGCTTAGCACTGACTAGCGGGAGTCTAGAGACCCAGTACTTC.

This clone was recorded once. The genes are TRBV18 and TRBJ2-5; tentatively, D is TRBD1 (5 bases). The germline V and J ends were trimmed by 4 bases and 0 bases, with 15 bases remaining between them. Looked up from germline, CDR1 is KGHSH and CDR2 is LQKENI. This CDR3 has 16 residues. The CDR3 sequence: CASSRPDTSYQETQYF. CDR3 nucleotide sequence: TGTGCCAGCTCACGACCGGACACCTCGTACCAAGAGACCCAGTACTTC. Full variable domain (missing parts from reference TRBV18 and TRBJ2-5): NAGVMQNPRHLVRRRGQEARLRCSPMKGHSHVYWYRQLPEEGLKFMVYLQKENIIDESGMPKERFSAEFPKEGPSILRIQQVVRGDSAAYFCASSRPDTSYQETQYFGPGTRLLVL.

V and J are TRBV18 and TRBJ2-1; no clear D. The CDR3 sequence is 15 residues long. In germline, CDR1 is KGHSH, CDR2 LQKENI. Trimming pared 3 bases from V and 6 bases from J, leaving 15 bases between. This chain's CDR3 is CASSPASYSGNEQFF. The CDR3 region has the DNA TGTGCCAGCTCACCTGCTTCATATTCCGGCAATGAGCAGTTCTTC.

The chain combines TRBV28 with TRBJ2-2; 9 bases are a match to TRBD2. CDR1 is MDHEN and CDR2 is SYDVKM in the germline V gene. The CDR3 extends over 17 amino acids. Losses at the gene ends were 8 bases for V and 5 bases for J; bases not matched to a gene: 15. The DNA for the CDR3 is TGTGCCAGCTCCTTTGGGATAGCGGGAGACGGGACCGGGGAGCTGTTTTTT. Protein product: CASSFGIAGDGTGELFF. The full variable domain, with the rest looked up from reference TRBV28 and TRBJ2-2, is DVKVTQSSRYLVKRTGEKVFLECVQDMDHENMFWYRQDPGLGLRLIYFSYDVKMKEKGDIPEGYSVSREKKERFSLILESASTNQTSMYLCASSFGIAGDGTGELFFGEGSRLTVL.